Below are 17 T cell receptor beta chains sequenced from a single sample in a study of vaccination effects on CD4 cells after COVID-19. With approximately 9 days of culture completed, CD4+ T cells were isolated. These TCRs are of unknown antigen specificity. Clones were sequenced by immunoSEQ multiplex PCR, and TCRdb holds only the in-frame ones, with some missing. Here the sample spans tens of thousands of clones, around four fifths being singletons. Here the sequenced sample was CD4+ T cells from PBMCs cultured without peptide, taken before COVID-19 vaccination. Every receptor here comes from a human donor who had a prior SARS-CoV-2 infection.

The chain carries TRBV6-5 and TRBJ2-1; D not certain. V was clipped by 4 bases and J by 0 bases, with 10 bases between them. The germline V gene has CDR1 MNHEY and CDR2 SVGAGI. CDR3 length equals 15 residues. The CDR3 DNA sequence: TGTGCCAGCAGTTCTGAAGTGAGCTCCTACAATGAGCAGTTCTTC. Amino acid sequence: CASSSEVSSYNEQFF.

The chain couples TRBV4-3 to TRBJ2-1; 7 bases match TRBD1. CDR3 length equals 20 residues. Germline CDR1 LGHNA, CDR2 YSLEER. V was clipped by 0 bases and J by 4 bases; unmatched bases: 18. The CDR3 DNA is TGCGCCAGCAGCCAAGATCTTCAAGGGGGCCCTTCGGGGCTATACAATGAGCAGTTCTTC. This codes for CASSQDLQGGPSGLYNEQFF.

V usage is TRBV2 and J usage is TRBJ2-1, with a weak D call TRBD1 (5 bases). The CDR3 spans 13 residues. The germline CDR1 and CDR2 sequences are SNHLY and FYNNEI. V dropped 6 bases and J dropped 6 bases, with 12 bases sitting between them. This chain's CDR3 is CASSRVVGNEQFF. CDR3 bases: TGTGCCAGCAGCAGGGTGGTCGGCAATGAGCAGTTCTTC.

The table lists this clone with a few counts. V is TRBV5-1 and J is TRBJ2-5; possibly TRBD1 for D (6 bases). This CDR3 comprises 13 residues. The germline gives CDR1 SGHRS, CDR2 YFSETQ. Trimming pared 0 bases from V and 7 bases from J, leaving 10 bases between. CDR3 bases: TGCGCCAGCAGCTTGGACAGGGTTACGACCCAGTACTTC. Protein sequence: CASSLDRVTTQYF.

The chain carries TRBV5-4 and TRBJ2-3; TRBD1 agrees at 7 bases. This CDR3 has 16 residues. The V gene end was trimmed by 4 bases and the J gene end by 0 bases; junction bases not matched to a gene: 8. Germline CDR1 and CDR2: SGHNT and YYREEE (reference sequence). This CDR3 is CASSRTVGQSTDTQYF. CDR3 sequence (DNA): TGTGCCAGCAGCCGCACAGTGGGACAGAGCACAGATACGCAGTATTTT.

CDR3 protein: CATSDPGQGETQYF. As DNA, the CDR3 is TGTGCCACCAGTGATCCTGGGCAGGGGGAGACCCAGTACTTC. This chain joins TRBV24-1 and TRBJ2-5; the D gene is possibly TRBD1 (6 bases). Germline V gene data show CDR1 as KGHDR and CDR2 as SFDVKD. The V end lost 3 bases, the J end lost 5 bases, and 12 bases lay between the germline ends. This CDR3 comprises 14 residues.

V and J are TRBV16 and TRBJ2-3; D is undetermined. V shed 4 bases and J shed 7 bases, with 9 bases lying between them. This CDR3 is built from 12 residues. Germline V gene sequence: CDR1 KGHSY, CDR2 FQNENV. This CDR3 is CASSLLPYTQYF. In DNA, the CDR3 is TGTGCCAGCAGCCTGCTACCGTATACGCAGTATTTT.

The rearrangement joins TRBV5-4 to TRBJ1-3, with a tentative D call TRBD1 (6 bases). Germline V CDR1 and CDR2: SGHNT, YYREEE (reference sequence). This CDR3 has 16 residues. V was cut by 3 bases and J by 0 bases, with 13 bases left in between. The CDR3 is CASSSLQGGSGNTIYF. In DNA, the CDR3 is TGTGCCAGCAGCTCCTTACAGGGTGGCTCTGGAAACACCATATATTTT.

The chain carries TRBV2 and TRBJ2-5; weak D call: TRBD2 (5 bases). The CDR3 has 12 amino acids. Germline CDR1 and CDR2: SNHLY and FYNNEI. The ends were cut back, 6 bases at V and 0 bases at J, with 5 bases in the middle. The CDR3 nucleotides read TGTGCCAGCAGGAGGGACCAAGAGACCCAGTACTTC. It encodes CASRRDQETQYF.

The genes are TRBV13 and TRBJ1-2, with 7 positions matching TRBD1. Per the germline V gene, CDR1 is PRHDT and CDR2 is FYEKMQ (reference sequence). Trimming removed 5 bases from V and 4 bases from J; junction bases left unmatched: 10. The CDR3 runs to 15 residues. The CDR3 protein is CASSLNDRALYGYTF. The CDR3 DNA follows: TGTGCCAGCAGCCTTAACGACAGGGCCCTCTATGGCTACACCTTC.

V and J are TRBV7-3 and TRBJ1-3, with D tentatively TRBD1 (5 bases). Germline V gene sequence: CDR1 SGHTA, CDR2 FQGTGA. V was cut by 4 bases and J by 0 bases, with 13 bases left in between. The CDR3 has 16 residues. In nucleotides, the CDR3 is TGTGCCAGCAGCTCCCCGGGGGGGGACTCTGGAAACACCATATATTTT. Protein product: CASSSPGGDSGNTIYF.

This sequence joins TRBV6-1 and TRBJ1-3, with unresolved D. From germline, CDR1 is MNHNS and CDR2 SASEGT. The V end was cut by 2 bases, the J end by 1 base, with 12 bases between. The CDR3 extends over 16 amino acids. The CDR3 protein is CASSETAWISGNTIYF. Here the CDR3 DNA reads TGTGCCAGCAGTGAAACGGCTTGGATTTCTGGAAACACCATATATTTT.

This chain uses TRBV2 with TRBJ1-1; perhaps TRBD1 as D (6 bases). Between the trimmed V and J ends, which lost 2 bases and 1 base, there was a span of 8 bases. This CDR3 region has 14 residues. The germline V gene has CDR1 SNHLY and CDR2 FYNNEI. CDR3: CASSEKGQNTEAFF. In nucleotides, the CDR3 is TGTGCCAGCAGTGAAAAGGGACAGAACACTGAAGCTTTCTTT.

The gene calls are TRBV21-1 and TRBJ2-6; TRBD1, the D gene given by the table, was not confirmed from the DNA. TRBV21-1 is given as a pseudogene. The length of the CDR3 is 15 residues. In nucleotides, the CDR3 is TGTGCCAGCAGCTCTCGGACAGCTGGGGCCAACGTCCTGACTTTC. This sequence encodes CASSSRTAGANVLTF.

The chain couples TRBV6-1 to TRBJ2-2; D gene unclear. V lost 2 bases and J lost 1, with 11 bases in between. This CDR3 is 16 amino acids long. The germline V gene encodes CDR1 MNHNS and CDR2 SASEGT. The CDR3 nucleotides are TGTGCCAGCAGTGAATTGAGGTTCGGGAACACCGGGGAGCTGTTTTTT. It specifies CASSELRFGNTGELFF.

V is TRBV2 and J is TRBJ2-7; D is unresolved. CDR3 size: 14 residues. V shed 6 bases and J shed 0 bases, with 12 bases lying between them. Germline values: CDR1 SNHLY, CDR2 FYNNEI. The CDR3 nucleotides read TGTGCCAGCAGCACATCTGGTCCCTCCTACGAGCAGTACTTC. This sequence encodes CASSTSGPSYEQYF.

The chain joins TRBV2 to TRBJ1-5, with D perhaps TRBD1 (6 bases). Looked up from germline, CDR1 is SNHLY and CDR2 is FYNNEI. The CDR3 covers 13 residues. Trimming stripped 4 bases from V and 8 bases from J, with 12 bases between. The CDR3 region has the DNA TGTGCCAGCAGTGGTACAGGGAATAAGCCCCAGCATTTT. Translated: CASSGTGNKPQHF. The whole variable domain, remainder taken from reference TRBV2 and TRBJ1-5, is EPEVTQTPSHQVTQMGQEVILRCVPISNHLYFYWYRQILGQKVEFLVSFYNNEISEKSEIFDDQFSVERPDGSNFTLKIRSTKLEDSAMYFCASSGTGNKPQHFGDGTRLSIL.